Each of the 6 T cell receptor beta chains below was sequenced from the same sample in a study of blood T cells in healthy people across ages. Primers used in a second PCR of roughly 6 to 11 cycles were a sample-barcoded 5' primer and a J-beta primer mix. TCRdb itself ran the 5' RACE reads through MiXCR, one entry per CDR3 protein. Among approximately 360,000 distinct CDR3 sequences listed, roughly half were seen once. The sequenced sample consisted of blood. These receptors all come from a man aged 55-75 years in good health.

This clonotype was observed a handful of times. The rearrangement uses TRBV18 and TRBJ2-3, with no clear D. There are 18 residues in the CDR3. With 3 bases removed from V and 0 bases from J, the gap between germline ends came to 19 bases. The germline V gene encodes CDR1 KGHSH and CDR2 LQKENI. The chain's CDR3 is CASSPSLGQPTSTDTQYF. The CDR3 DNA follows: TGTGCCAGCTCACCCTCCCTCGGTCAGCCGACTAGCACAGATACGCAGTATTTT. Full variable domain (outside the CDR3, taken from reference TRBV18 and TRBJ2-3): NAGVMQNPRHLVRRRGQEARLRCSPMKGHSHVYWYRQLPEEGLKFMVYLQKENIIDESGMPKERFSAEFPKEGPSILRIQQVVRGDSAAYFCASSPSLGQPTSTDTQYFGPGTRLTVL.

This clonotype was seen only a few times. The chain uses TRBV7-3 and TRBJ2-3; D possibly corresponds to TRBD2 (6 bases). CDR3 size: 16 residues. From germline, CDR1 is SGHTA and CDR2 FQGTGA. V dropped 0 bases and J dropped 0 bases, with 10 bases sitting between them. CDR3: CASSLTGGPSTDTQYF. The CDR3 coding sequence is TGTGCCAGCAGCTTAACTGGAGGGCCGAGCACAGATACGCAGTATTTT.

The J gene is TRBJ1-6, the V gene TRBV14, with no clear D. CDR3 length: 14 amino acids. The ends were cut back, 5 bases at V and 7 bases at J, with 12 bases in the middle. Germline CDR1 and CDR2: SGHDN and FVKESK. DNA of the CDR3: TGTGCCAGCAGCGTAAACGCGGGAAATTCACCCCTCCACTTT. Translated, it gives CASSVNAGNSPLHF.

V usage is TRBV10-1 and J usage is TRBJ2-7; perhaps D is TRBD1 or TRBD2 (5 bases each). The CDR3 has 14 amino acids. Germline V CDR1 and CDR2: WNHNN, SYGVQD (reference sequence). The germline V and J ends were trimmed by 8 bases and 2 bases, with 16 bases remaining between them. The CDR3 reads CASGHRDAAYEQYF. The CDR3 DNA reads as TGCGCCAGCGGCCACCGGGACGCGGCCTACGAGCAGTACTTC.

This clonotype appeared a few times. The chain couples TRBV5-1 to TRBJ2-5; weak D call: TRBD1 (5 bases). Germline V lookup: CDR1 SGHRS, CDR2 YFSETQ. Trimming left V 0 bases short and J 0 bases short, with 6 bases between. The CDR3 sequence is 14 residues long. The CDR3 sequence: CASSLGQYQETQYF. The CDR3 region has the DNA TGCGCCAGCAGCTTGGGACAGTACCAAGAGACCCAGTACTTC.

The rearrangement links TRBV6-2 or TRBV6-3 to TRBJ2-3; D gene unclear. The CDR3 consists of 14 residues. V dropped 4 bases and J dropped 9 bases, with 17 bases sitting between them. The V gene's germline CDR1 is MNHEY and CDR2 SVGEGT. The CDR3 protein is CASSSSPVLSTQYF. CDR3 DNA: TGTGCCAGCAGTTCCAGCCCCGTTCTCTCCACGCAGTATTTT.